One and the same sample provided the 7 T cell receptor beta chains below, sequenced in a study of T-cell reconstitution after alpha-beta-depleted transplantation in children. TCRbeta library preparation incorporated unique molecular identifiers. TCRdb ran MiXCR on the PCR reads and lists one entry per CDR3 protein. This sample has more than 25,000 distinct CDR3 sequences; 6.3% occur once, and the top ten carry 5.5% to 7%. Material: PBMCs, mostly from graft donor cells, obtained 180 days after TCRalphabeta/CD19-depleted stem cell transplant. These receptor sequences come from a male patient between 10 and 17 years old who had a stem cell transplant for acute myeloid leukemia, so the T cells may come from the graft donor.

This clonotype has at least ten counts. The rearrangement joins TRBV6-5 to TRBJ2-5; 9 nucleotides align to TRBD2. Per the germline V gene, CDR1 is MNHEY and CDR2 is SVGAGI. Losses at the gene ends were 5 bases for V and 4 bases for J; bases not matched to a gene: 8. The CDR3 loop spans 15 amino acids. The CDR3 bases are TGTGCCAGCAGTATGCGGGAGGGCCGCCCAGAGACCCAGTACTTC. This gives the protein CASSMREGRPETQYF.

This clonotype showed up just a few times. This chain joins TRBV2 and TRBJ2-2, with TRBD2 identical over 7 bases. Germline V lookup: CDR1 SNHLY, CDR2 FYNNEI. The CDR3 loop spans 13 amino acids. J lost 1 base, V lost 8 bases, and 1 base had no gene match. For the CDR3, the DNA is TGTGCCAGCGGACTAGTGAACACCGGGGAGCTGTTTTTT. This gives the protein CASGLVNTGELFF.

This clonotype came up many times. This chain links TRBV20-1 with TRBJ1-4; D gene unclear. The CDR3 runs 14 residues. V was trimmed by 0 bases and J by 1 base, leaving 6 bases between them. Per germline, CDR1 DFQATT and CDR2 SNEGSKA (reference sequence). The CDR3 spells CSARDLGTNEKLFF. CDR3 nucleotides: TGCAGTGCTAGAGATCTTGGAACTAATGAAAAACTGTTTTTT.

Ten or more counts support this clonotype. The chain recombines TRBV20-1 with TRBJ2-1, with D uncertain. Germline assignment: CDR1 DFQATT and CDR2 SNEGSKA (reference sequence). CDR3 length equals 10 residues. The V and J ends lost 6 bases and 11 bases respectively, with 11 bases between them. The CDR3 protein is CSAPLGKQFF. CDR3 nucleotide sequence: TGCAGTGCACCCCTAGGGAAGCAGTTCTTC.

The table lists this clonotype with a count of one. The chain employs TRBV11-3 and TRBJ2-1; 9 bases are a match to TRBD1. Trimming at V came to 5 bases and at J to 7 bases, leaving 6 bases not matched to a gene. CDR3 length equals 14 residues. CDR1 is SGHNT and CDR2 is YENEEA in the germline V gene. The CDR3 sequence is CASSPGTGLNEQFF. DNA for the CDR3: TGTGCCAGCAGCCCCGGGACAGGGTTGAATGAGCAGTTCTTC.

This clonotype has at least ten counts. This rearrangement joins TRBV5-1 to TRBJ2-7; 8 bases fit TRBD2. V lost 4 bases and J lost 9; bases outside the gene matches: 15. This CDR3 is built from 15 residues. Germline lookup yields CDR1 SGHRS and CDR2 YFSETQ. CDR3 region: CASSPGGGALGGQYF. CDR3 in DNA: TGCGCCAGCAGCCCCGGGGGGGGTGCCCTCGGGGGGCAGTACTTC.

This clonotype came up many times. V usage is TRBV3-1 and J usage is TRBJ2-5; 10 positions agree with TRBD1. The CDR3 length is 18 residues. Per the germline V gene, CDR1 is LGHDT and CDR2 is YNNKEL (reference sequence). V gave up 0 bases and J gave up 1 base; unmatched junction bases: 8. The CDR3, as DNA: TGTGCCAGCAGCCAAGATGGAGGGACAGGGGTACTCCAAGAGACCCAGTACTTC. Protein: CASSQDGGTGVLQETQYF.